Shown below are 14 T cell receptor beta chains from a single sample sequenced in a study of cytomegalovirus exposure and HLA in healthy donors. The study ran its PCR with 60 Vbeta and 13 Jbeta primers. TCRdb keeps only in-frame clones here, not all; method: immunoSEQ multiplex PCR. The repertoire includes 60,000 to 75,000 clones, about three quarters of them detected once, and over 10% sits in the top ten. Sequenced: PBMCs. Receptors originate from a woman aged 40 to 50 in good health and CMV-seropositive.

The rearrangement links TRBV4-2 to TRBJ2-3; D possibly corresponds to TRBD1 (6 bases). Germline V gene lookup returns CDR1 LGHNA and CDR2 YNFKEQ. Trimming pared 3 bases from V and 4 bases from J, leaving 11 bases between. This CDR3 region has 14 residues. The CDR3 is CASSQLGHPDTQYF. The DNA for the CDR3 is TGTGCCAGCAGCCAGTTGGGACACCCAGATACGCAGTATTTT.

The chain couples TRBV15 to TRBJ2-7; D is possibly TRBD2 (5 bases). V lost 0 bases and J lost 2, with 14 bases in between. Germline-derived CDR1 and CDR2 are LNHNV and YYDKDF (reference sequence). This CDR3 region has 16 residues. The CDR3 nucleotides read TGTGCCACCAGCAGAGAAACGGGGAGAAACCCCTACGAGCAGTACTTC. This codes for CATSRETGRNPYEQYF.

This chain uses TRBV27 with TRBJ2-5; 8 bases match TRBD1. The V and J ends lost 6 bases and 6 bases, in that order; junction bases with no gene match: 6. The germline V gene has CDR1 MNHEY and CDR2 SMNVEV (reference sequence). The CDR3 has 13 residues. Here the CDR3 DNA reads TGTGCCAGCAGCCTGACAGGGGAACAGACCCAGTACTTC. This codes for CASSLTGEQTQYF.

The chain recombines TRBV6-1 with TRBJ2-5; weak D call: TRBD1 (5 bases). V shed 7 bases and J shed 5 bases, with 11 bases lying between them. The germline V gene has CDR1 MNHNS and CDR2 SASEGT. The CDR3 is 12 amino acids. The CDR3 spells CASIISGETQYF. DNA of the CDR3: TGTGCCAGCATTATATCAGGGGAGACCCAGTACTTC.

The chain combines TRBV5-1 with TRBJ2-5; TRBD2 matches at 7 bases. The CDR3 totals 14 residues. The ends lost 4 bases at V and 3 bases at J; junction bases unmatched: 6. Germline V CDR1 and CDR2: SGHRS, YFSETQ. The CDR3 here is CASSPRGDEETQYF. The CDR3 bases are TGCGCCAGCAGCCCCCGGGGGGATGAAGAGACCCAGTACTTC.

Only a few counts were recorded for this clone. V and J are TRBV30 and TRBJ1-4; perhaps TRBD1 as D (5 bases). V was cut by 0 bases and J by 8 bases, with 19 bases left in between. Germline CDR1 is GTSNPN and CDR2 is SVGIG (reference sequence). This CDR3 region has 16 residues. The DNA of the CDR3 is TGTGCCTGGAGTGTACTTGTCTCAGGGCTTCGAGAAAAACTGTTTTTT. The encoded protein is CAWSVLVSGLREKLFF. The full variable domain, its missing parts supplied by reference TRBV30 and TRBJ1-4, is SQTIHQWPATLVQPVGSPLSLECTVEGTSNPNLYWYRQAAGRGLQLLFYSVGIGQISSEVPQNLSASRPQDRQFILSSKKLLLSDSGFYLCAWSVLVSGLREKLFFGSGTQLSVL.

The J gene is TRBJ1-5, the V gene TRBV2, with D unclear. The CDR3 spans 14 residues. The V gene's germline CDR1 is SNHLY and CDR2 FYNNEI. The V and J ends lost 2 bases and 1 base respectively, with 6 bases between them. As DNA, the CDR3 is TGTGCCAGCAGTGAACGCCAGAGCAATCAGCCCCAGCATTTT. Protein: CASSERQSNQPQHF.

The chain recombines TRBV29-1 with TRBJ1-1; no clear D. The V gene's germline CDR1 is SQVTM and CDR2 ANQGSEA. The CDR3 is made up of 11 amino acids. Trimming shortened V by 2 bases and J by 4 bases, and 5 bases separated the two germline ends. The CDR3 region has the DNA TGCAGCGTTGAAATCTCCACTGAAGCTTTCTTT. Protein product: CSVEISTEAFF. Full variable domain (rest looked up from reference TRBV29-1 and TRBJ1-1): SAVISQKPSRDICQRGTSLTIQCQVDSQVTMMFWYRQQPGQSLTLIATANQGSEATYESGFVIDKFPISRPNLTFSTLTVSNMSPEDSSIYLCSVEISTEAFFGQGTRLTVV.

The sample holds one count of this clone. This sequence joins TRBV6-1 and TRBJ1-5; TRBD1 agrees at 7 bases. The CDR3 is 13 amino acids. With V trimmed by 6 bases and J by 5 bases, 4 bases remained unmatched. Germline V gives CDR1 MNHNS, CDR2 SASEGT. DNA of the CDR3: TGTGCCAGCAGAAGGACAGGCGATCAGCCCCAGCATTTT. Translated: CASRRTGDQPQHF.

The chain has TRBV5-1 and TRBJ2-1; no definite D call. Germline CDR1 is SGHRS and CDR2 is YFSETQ. The CDR3 consists of 12 residues. V dropped 6 bases and J dropped 9 bases, with 13 bases sitting between them. The CDR3 DNA reads as TGCGCCAGCACATCCCTCCCGGGTGAGCAGTTCTTC. It encodes CASTSLPGEQFF. Complete variable domain (other parts from reference TRBV5-1 and TRBJ2-1): KAGVTQTPRYLIKTRGQQVTLSCSPISGHRSVSWYQQTPGQGLQFLFEYFSETQRNKGNFPGRFSGRQFSNSRSEMNVSTLELGDSALYLCASTSLPGEQFFGPGTRLTVL.

The chain links TRBV5-4 to TRBJ1-6; possible D gene TRBD1, 5 bases. Trimming shortened V by 5 bases and J by 5 bases, and 14 bases separated the two germline ends. The CDR3 consists of 15 residues. Germline V gives CDR1 SGHNT, CDR2 YYREEE (reference sequence). CDR3 region: CASSGQGSDNSPLHF. CDR3 bases: TGTGCCAGCAGTGGGCAGGGATCGGATAATTCACCCCTCCACTTT.

CDR3 loop: CATTATPLNYGYTF. The DNA of the CDR3 is TGTGCCACCACTGCGACTCCTCTTAACTATGGCTACACCTTC. This chain connects TRBV15 to TRBJ1-2, with D hard to call. Per germline, CDR1 LNHNV and CDR2 YYDKDF (reference sequence). This CDR3 is 14 amino acids long. V dropped 7 bases and J dropped 1 base, with 13 bases sitting between them.

The gene calls are TRBV5-1 and TRBJ1-1, with D possibly matching TRBD1 (5 bases). V lost 4 bases and J lost 4, with 23 bases in between. This CDR3 comprises 17 residues. Germline V gene lookup returns CDR1 SGHRS and CDR2 YFSETQ. CDR3 coding DNA: TGCGCCAGCAGCCCAGACGGGACTCCCGGGGGTGGCACTGAAGCTTTCTTT. It translates to CASSPDGTPGGGTEAFF.

This sequence joins TRBV18 and TRBJ1-1, with 7 nucleotides matching TRBD1. V was clipped by 6 bases and J by 4 bases; unmatched bases: 8. The length of the CDR3 is 14 residues. Germline CDR1 reads KGHSH; CDR2 reads LQKENI. This CDR3 is CASSEGAGGTEAFF. As DNA, the CDR3 is TGTGCCAGCTCGGAGGGGGCCGGGGGCACTGAAGCTTTCTTT.